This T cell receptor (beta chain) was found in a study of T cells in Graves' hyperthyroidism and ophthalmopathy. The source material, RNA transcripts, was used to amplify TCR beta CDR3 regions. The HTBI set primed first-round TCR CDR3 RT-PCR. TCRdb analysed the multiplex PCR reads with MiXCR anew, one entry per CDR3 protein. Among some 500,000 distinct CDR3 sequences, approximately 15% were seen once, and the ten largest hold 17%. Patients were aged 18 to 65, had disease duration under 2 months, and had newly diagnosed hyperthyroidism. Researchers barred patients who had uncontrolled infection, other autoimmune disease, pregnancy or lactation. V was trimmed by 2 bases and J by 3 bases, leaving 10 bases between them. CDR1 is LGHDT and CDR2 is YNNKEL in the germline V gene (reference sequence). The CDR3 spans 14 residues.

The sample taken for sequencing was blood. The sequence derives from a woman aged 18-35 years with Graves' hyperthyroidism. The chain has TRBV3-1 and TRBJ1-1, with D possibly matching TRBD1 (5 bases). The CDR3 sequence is CASSQTSGYTEAFF. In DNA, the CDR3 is TGTGCCAGCAGCCAAACCTCAGGGTACACTGAAGCTTTCTTT.